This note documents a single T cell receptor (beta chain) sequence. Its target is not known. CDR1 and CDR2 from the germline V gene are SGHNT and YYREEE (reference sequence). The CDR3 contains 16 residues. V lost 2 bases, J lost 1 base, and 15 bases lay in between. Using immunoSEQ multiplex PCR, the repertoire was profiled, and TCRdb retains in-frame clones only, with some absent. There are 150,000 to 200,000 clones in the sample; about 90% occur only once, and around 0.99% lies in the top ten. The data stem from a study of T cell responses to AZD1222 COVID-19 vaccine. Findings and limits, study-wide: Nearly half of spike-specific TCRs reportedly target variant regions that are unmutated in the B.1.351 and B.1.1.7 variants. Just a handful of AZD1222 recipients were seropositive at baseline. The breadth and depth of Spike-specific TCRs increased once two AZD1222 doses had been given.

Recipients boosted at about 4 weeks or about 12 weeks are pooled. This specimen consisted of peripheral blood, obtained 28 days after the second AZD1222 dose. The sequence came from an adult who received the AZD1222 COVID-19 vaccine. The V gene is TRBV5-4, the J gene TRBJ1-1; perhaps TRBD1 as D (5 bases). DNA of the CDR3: TGTGCCAGCAGCTTTCCCGATGGCGGGGGGAACACTGAAGCTTTCTTT. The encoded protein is CASSFPDGGGNTEAFF.